This is a list of T cell receptor beta chains from one sample in a study of blood T cells in healthy people across ages. From the 5' RACE reads, TCRdb called clonotypes with MiXCR, one entry per CDR3 protein. The profile shows 650,000 to 1,000,000 distinct CDR3 sequences, 46% of them singletons. The sample was blood. The source is an elderly man in good health. Each CDR3 is given with its conserved first and last residue. The D gene is left open where the match is weak. Not every row has a clone size; where given, it reads once, few, many or a size class.

v_gene: TRBV7-6; j_gene: TRBJ1-4; d_gene: NA; abundance: NA; CDR3nt: TGTGCCAGCAGTGGAAGTACGCCAGGCGCGACTAAGGAAAAACTGTTTTTT; CDR3aa: CASSGSTPGATKEKLFF
v_gene: TRBV13; j_gene: TRBJ2-1; d_gene: NA; abundance: few; CDR3nt: TGTGCCATTGGACACAGCTCCTACAATGAGCAGTTCTTC; CDR3aa: CAIGHSSYNEQFF
v_gene: TRBV5-5; j_gene: TRBJ2-1; d_gene: NA; abundance: once; CDR3nt: TGTGCCAGCAGCTGGGGGCTTTCCAATGAGCAGTTCTTC; CDR3aa: CASSWGLSNEQFF
v_gene: TRBV7-2; j_gene: TRBJ2-1; d_gene: TRBD1; abundance: many; CDR3nt: TGTGCCAGCAGCTTATTCACACAGGGGGCCAATGAGCAGTTCTTC; CDR3aa: CASSLFTQGANEQFF
v_gene: TRBV29-1; j_gene: TRBJ1-1; d_gene: NA; abundance: few; CDR3nt: TGCAGCGCTCAAGAGTCGAACACTGAAGCTTTCTTT; CDR3aa: CSAQESNTEAFF
v_gene: TRBV28; j_gene: TRBJ1-4; d_gene: NA; abundance: once; CDR3nt: TGTGCCAGCAGTTTATTGGGTCCCCCTAATGAAAAACTGTTTTTT; CDR3aa: CASSLLGPPNEKLFF
v_gene: TRBV29-1; j_gene: TRBJ2-1; d_gene: TRBD1; abundance: NA; CDR3nt: TGCAGCGTATCGGACAGGTTGGGTGAGCAGTTCTTC; CDR3aa: CSVSDRLGEQFF
v_gene: TRBV10-2; j_gene: TRBJ2-5; d_gene: NA; abundance: NA; CDR3nt: TGCGCCAGCAGGGTGGAGGAGACCCAGTACTTC; CDR3aa: CASRVEETQYF
v_gene: TRBV3-1; j_gene: TRBJ1-2; d_gene: NA; abundance: once; CDR3nt: TGTGCCAGCAGCCCGCCGGGCCCCGGTCGCTACACCTTC; CDR3aa: CASSPPGPGRYTF
v_gene: TRBV20-1; j_gene: TRBJ2-7; d_gene: NA; abundance: NA; CDR3nt: TGCAGTGCTAGAGAAGGGGACTACGAGCAGTACTTC; CDR3aa: CSAREGDYEQYF
v_gene: TRBV11-3; j_gene: TRBJ2-3; d_gene: TRBD2; abundance: NA; CDR3nt: TGTGCCAGCAGCTTAGAACTAGCGGAGGGCACAGATACGCAGTATTTT; CDR3aa: CASSLELAEGTDTQYF
v_gene: TRBV29-1; j_gene: TRBJ2-3; d_gene: TRBD1; abundance: NA; CDR3nt: TGCAGCGTTGAACAGGACAGGGTGGCAGATACGCAGTATTTT; CDR3aa: CSVEQDRVADTQYF
v_gene: TRBV6-2/TRBV6-3; j_gene: TRBJ2-7; d_gene: NA; abundance: NA; CDR3nt: TGTGCCAGCAGTTACCTTCGACAGCGCGCCTACGAGCAGTACTTC; CDR3aa: CASSYLRQRAYEQYF
v_gene: TRBV20-1; j_gene: TRBJ2-7; d_gene: TRBD1; abundance: NA; CDR3nt: TGCAGTGCTAGCGCTAGAGACAGGGCCCCCTTTTTCTACGAGCAGTACTTC; CDR3aa: CSASARDRAPFFYEQYF
v_gene: TRBV5-6; j_gene: TRBJ2-5; d_gene: TRBD1; abundance: NA; CDR3nt: TGTGCCAGCAGCTCCTTGACAGGGGTGGAGACCCAGTACTTC; CDR3aa: CASSSLTGVETQYF
v_gene: TRBV12-3/TRBV12-4; j_gene: TRBJ1-4; d_gene: TRBD1; abundance: NA; CDR3nt: TGTGCCAGCAGTCTTGGGGCAGGGGGAAGAATTGAAAAACTGTTTTTT; CDR3aa: CASSLGAGGRIEKLFF
v_gene: TRBV20-1; j_gene: TRBJ1-1; d_gene: TRBD1; abundance: few; CDR3nt: TGCAGTGCCCGACAGGGGGCCCTGAACACTGAAGCTTTCTTT; CDR3aa: CSARQGALNTEAFF
v_gene: TRBV7-2; j_gene: TRBJ2-1; d_gene: TRBD2; abundance: once; CDR3nt: TGTGCCAGCAGCTTGGGACTAGCGGCCAACTCCTACGAGCAGTTCTTC; CDR3aa: CASSLGLAANSYEQFF
v_gene: TRBV5-1; j_gene: TRBJ2-1; d_gene: TRBD2; abundance: few; CDR3nt: TGCGCCAGCAGAGTTACCGGGACTAGCGGGAACAATGAGCAGTTCTTC; CDR3aa: CASRVTGTSGNNEQFF
v_gene: TRBV29-1; j_gene: TRBJ2-1; d_gene: TRBD2; abundance: few; CDR3nt: TGCAGCGTGAAGTCTCCGGGACTAGCGGGAGCTAATGAGCAGTTCTTC; CDR3aa: CSVKSPGLAGANEQFF
v_gene: TRBV4-3; j_gene: TRBJ2-1; d_gene: NA; abundance: few; CDR3nt: TGCGCCAGCAGCCCCCAGGGGTGGCAGGGCCCCTACAATGAGCAGTTCTTC; CDR3aa: CASSPQGWQGPYNEQFF
v_gene: TRBV29-1; j_gene: TRBJ2-7; d_gene: NA; abundance: NA; CDR3nt: TGCAGCGTTCGGGGCAGCATCCGTGGGGAGTACGAGCAGTACTTC; CDR3aa: CSVRGSIRGEYEQYF
v_gene: TRBV4-2; j_gene: TRBJ1-4; d_gene: TRBD1; abundance: NA; CDR3nt: TGTGCCAACAGCCACCGACAGGGAGCATTGTTTTTT; CDR3aa: CANSHRQGALFF
v_gene: TRBV6-1; j_gene: TRBJ1-2; d_gene: NA; abundance: NA; CDR3nt: TGTGCCAGCAGTGGCCGGGACATTGTCGACTACTATGGCTACACCTTC; CDR3aa: CASSGRDIVDYYGYTF
v_gene: TRBV28; j_gene: TRBJ1-5; d_gene: NA; abundance: NA; CDR3nt: TGTGCCAGCAGTTTTTATCCGAGACAGCCCCAGCATTTT; CDR3aa: CASSFYPRQPQHF
v_gene: TRBV7-2; j_gene: TRBJ1-2; d_gene: NA; abundance: NA; CDR3nt: TGTGCCAGCAGCTTAGAGGACGGTTCCTATGGCTACACCTTC; CDR3aa: CASSLEDGSYGYTF
v_gene: TRBV5-1; j_gene: TRBJ2-1; d_gene: NA; abundance: few; CDR3nt: TGCGCCAGCAGCCGCCTAGCATCAGATGAGCAGTTCTTC; CDR3aa: CASSRLASDEQFF
v_gene: TRBV20-1; j_gene: TRBJ2-5; d_gene: TRBD2; abundance: NA; CDR3nt: TGCAGTGCTCACGCGATTAGCGGGAGTGGAGAGACCCAGTACTTC; CDR3aa: CSAHAISGSGETQYF
v_gene: TRBV25-1; j_gene: TRBJ2-7; d_gene: NA; abundance: NA; CDR3nt: TGTGCCAGCAGTGAATACAGGGACGAGCAGTACTTC; CDR3aa: CASSEYRDEQYF
v_gene: TRBV20-1; j_gene: TRBJ2-7; d_gene: TRBD1; abundance: NA; CDR3nt: TGCAGTGCTAGAGATATCTCGGGACAGGGCCACGAGCAGTACTTC; CDR3aa: CSARDISGQGHEQYF
v_gene: TRBV6-2/TRBV6-3; j_gene: TRBJ2-1; d_gene: NA; abundance: NA; CDR3nt: TGTGCCAGCAGTTACGAGGCGGGGCAATACAATGAGCAGTTCTTC; CDR3aa: CASSYEAGQYNEQFF
v_gene: TRBV9; j_gene: TRBJ2-1; d_gene: NA; abundance: many; CDR3nt: TGTGCCAGCAGCGTGGTAGCGGTCGGCTCCTACAATGAGCAGTTCTTC; CDR3aa: CASSVVAVGSYNEQFF
v_gene: TRBV4-2; j_gene: TRBJ1-2; d_gene: NA; abundance: NA; CDR3nt: TGTGCCAGCAGCCAAAAAAATATCTATGGCTACACCTTC; CDR3aa: CASSQKNIYGYTF
v_gene: TRBV7-2; j_gene: TRBJ2-5; d_gene: TRBD1; abundance: many; CDR3nt: TGTGCCAGCAGCTTAGGGGGACAGGGCGGGGAGACCCAGTACTTC; CDR3aa: CASSLGGQGGETQYF
v_gene: TRBV5-5; j_gene: TRBJ2-7; d_gene: NA; abundance: NA; CDR3nt: TGTGCCAGCAGCTTGGCGGTAACGTTACGTGACGAGCAGTACTTC; CDR3aa: CASSLAVTLRDEQYF
v_gene: TRBV20-1; j_gene: TRBJ2-1; d_gene: NA; abundance: NA; CDR3nt: TGCAGTGCTCAACCGGACGGCCGGGGGCAGTTCTTC; CDR3aa: CSAQPDGRGQFF
v_gene: TRBV3-1; j_gene: TRBJ2-2; d_gene: TRBD2; abundance: NA; CDR3nt: TGTGCCAGCAGACTGACTAGCGGGAAGGGCGGGGAGCTGTTTTTT; CDR3aa: CASRLTSGKGGELFF
v_gene: TRBV11-2; j_gene: TRBJ1-1; d_gene: NA; abundance: NA; CDR3nt: TGTGTCAGCAGCTTCGGACAGCTGAACACTGAAGCTTTCTTT; CDR3aa: CVSSFGQLNTEAFF
v_gene: TRBV4-2; j_gene: TRBJ2-2; d_gene: NA; abundance: NA; CDR3nt: TGTGCCAGCAGCCAGGGAAGGTCCGGGGAGCTGTTTTTT; CDR3aa: CASSQGRSGELFF
v_gene: TRBV29-1; j_gene: TRBJ2-3; d_gene: TRBD1; abundance: few; CDR3nt: TGCAGCGTGAACAGGGGATTGGGCACAGATACGCAGTATTTT; CDR3aa: CSVNRGLGTDTQYF
v_gene: TRBV7-2; j_gene: TRBJ1-1; d_gene: TRBD1; abundance: once; CDR3nt: TGTGCCAGCAGGCAAGGGGGCTCTGGGGGCACTGAAGCTTTCTTT; CDR3aa: CASRQGGSGGTEAFF
v_gene: TRBV13; j_gene: TRBJ2-1; d_gene: TRBD2; abundance: NA; CDR3nt: TGTGCCAGCAGCTCTAGCGGGGGAGCCCTCTTCTACAATGAGCAGTTCTTC; CDR3aa: CASSSSGGALFYNEQFF
v_gene: TRBV12-3/TRBV12-4; j_gene: TRBJ1-5; d_gene: NA; abundance: NA; CDR3nt: TGTGCCAGCAGTTTAGGAGGGCCCCAGCATTTT; CDR3aa: CASSLGGPQHF
v_gene: TRBV14; j_gene: TRBJ2-2; d_gene: NA; abundance: once; CDR3nt: TGTGCCAGCAGCCAGATGAACACCGGGGAGCTGTTTTTT; CDR3aa: CASSQMNTGELFF
v_gene: TRBV3-1; j_gene: TRBJ2-2; d_gene: TRBD2; abundance: NA; CDR3nt: TGTGCCAGCAGCCAAGATACTTCAACTAGCGGTCACACCGGGGAGCTGTTTTTT; CDR3aa: CASSQDTSTSGHTGELFF
v_gene: TRBV5-5; j_gene: TRBJ1-5; d_gene: NA; abundance: NA; CDR3nt: TGTGCCAGCAGCTTGGGCATTACTAGCAATCAGCCCCAGCATTTT; CDR3aa: CASSLGITSNQPQHF
v_gene: TRBV7-2; j_gene: TRBJ2-7; d_gene: TRBD2; abundance: NA; CDR3nt: TGTGCCAGCAGTCCCGGGGGGGGAGTTAAGACTGAGCAGTACTTC; CDR3aa: CASSPGGGVKTEQYF
v_gene: TRBV15; j_gene: TRBJ2-7; d_gene: TRBD2; abundance: NA; CDR3nt: TGTGCCACCGAAGGGCCGGGACTAGGATCCAATGAGCAGTACTTC; CDR3aa: CATEGPGLGSNEQYF
v_gene: TRBV7-9; j_gene: TRBJ2-3; d_gene: TRBD2; abundance: NA; CDR3nt: TGTGCCAGCAGCGACCGGGGGGGAGCAGATACGCAGTATTTT; CDR3aa: CASSDRGGADTQYF
v_gene: TRBV2; j_gene: TRBJ2-1; d_gene: TRBD2; abundance: NA; CDR3nt: TGTGCCAGCAGGATTCGGTCCGCGGGAGTCAGTGAGCAGTTCTTC; CDR3aa: CASRIRSAGVSEQFF
v_gene: TRBV7-9; j_gene: TRBJ2-1; d_gene: TRBD1; abundance: NA; CDR3nt: TGTGCCAGCAGCTTAGGAGGGGGCGGTCGAAATGAGCAGTTCTTC; CDR3aa: CASSLGGGGRNEQFF
v_gene: TRBV27; j_gene: TRBJ2-4; d_gene: NA; abundance: few; CDR3nt: TGTGCCAGCAGTCCGCAATACAGGGCTGGGAGAAACATTCAGTACTTC; CDR3aa: CASSPQYRAGRNIQYF
v_gene: TRBV29-1; j_gene: TRBJ1-1; d_gene: NA; abundance: few; CDR3nt: TGCAGCGTTGATGCCTCTAGAAACACTGAAGCTTTCTTT; CDR3aa: CSVDASRNTEAFF
v_gene: TRBV20-1; j_gene: TRBJ2-3; d_gene: NA; abundance: NA; CDR3nt: TGCAGTGCTAGAGATAAAGCCTCCACAGATACGCAGTATTTT; CDR3aa: CSARDKASTDTQYF
v_gene: TRBV9; j_gene: TRBJ2-3; d_gene: NA; abundance: NA; CDR3nt: TGTGCCAGCAGCGCCCCCACAGATACGCAGTATTTT; CDR3aa: CASSAPTDTQYF